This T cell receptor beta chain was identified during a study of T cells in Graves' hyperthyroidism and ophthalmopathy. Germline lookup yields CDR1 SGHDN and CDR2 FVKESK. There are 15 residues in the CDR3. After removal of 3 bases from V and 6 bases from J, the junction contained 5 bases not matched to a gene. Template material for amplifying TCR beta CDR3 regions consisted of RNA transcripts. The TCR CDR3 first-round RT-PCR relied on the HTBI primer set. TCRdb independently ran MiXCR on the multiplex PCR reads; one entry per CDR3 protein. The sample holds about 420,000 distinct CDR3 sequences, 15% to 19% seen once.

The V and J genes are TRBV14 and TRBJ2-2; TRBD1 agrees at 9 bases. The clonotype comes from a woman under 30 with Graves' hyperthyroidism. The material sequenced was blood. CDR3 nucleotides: TGTGCCAGCAGCCAGCTGACAGGGGGTTCCGGGGAGCTGTTTTTT. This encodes CASSQLTGGSGELFF.